This TCR beta chain came from a study of blood T cells in healthy people across ages. Whole-study findings and limits: Unknown donor CMV status possibly confounded expanded clonotype changes.

Primers used in a second PCR of roughly 7 to 12 cycles were a sample-barcoded 5' primer and a J-beta primer mix. TCRdb re-derived calls from the 5' RACE reads in MiXCR, one entry per CDR3 protein. The sample has 1.5 million to 1.9 million distinct CDR3 sequences; roughly 43% are singletons. As to this clonotype: Its antigen remains unknown.

From germline, CDR1 is MNHNY and CDR2 SVGAGI (reference sequence). Trimming pared 10 bases from V and 8 bases from J, leaving 23 bases between. This CDR3 is built from 15 residues. The receptor was derived from a woman aged 18-29 years in good health. This chain connects TRBV6-6 to TRBJ1-4, with D perhaps TRBD1 (6 bases). Sequenced sample: blood. The CDR3 spells CATARRGAMGEKLFF. In DNA form, the CDR3 reads TGTGCCACGGCCCGCCGGGGGGCGATGGGCGAAAAACTGTTTTTT.